A single T cell receptor (beta chain) is shown here with its context. No antigen is known for it. This record comes from a study of radiotherapy plus CTLA-4 blockade in lung cancer. Study details: Disease control was achieved by 31% of patients, and objective responses by about 19%.

Method: immunoSEQ multiplex PCR; TCRdb's copy keeps in-frame clones and lacks some. The repertoire holds tens of thousands of clones, with less than 85% as singletons. In germline, CDR1 is LNHDA, CDR2 SQIVND (reference sequence). The CDR3 has 14 amino acids. V was trimmed by 6 bases and J by 4 bases, leaving 15 bases between them. Study-level findings and limits: Among blood TCR repertoires after radiotherapy plus ipilimumab, tumor-derived clones expanded.

The receptor's source is a human donor with non-small cell lung cancer who had stable disease on radiotherapy plus ipilimumab. Sequencing was performed on peripheral blood, taken from a patient treated with radiotherapy plus ipilimumab. The chain combines TRBV19 with TRBJ1-2; D is unclear. The CDR3 reads CASRTHDGLYGYTF. CDR3 bases: TGTGCCAGTAGGACCCACGACGGACTCTATGGCTACACCTTC.